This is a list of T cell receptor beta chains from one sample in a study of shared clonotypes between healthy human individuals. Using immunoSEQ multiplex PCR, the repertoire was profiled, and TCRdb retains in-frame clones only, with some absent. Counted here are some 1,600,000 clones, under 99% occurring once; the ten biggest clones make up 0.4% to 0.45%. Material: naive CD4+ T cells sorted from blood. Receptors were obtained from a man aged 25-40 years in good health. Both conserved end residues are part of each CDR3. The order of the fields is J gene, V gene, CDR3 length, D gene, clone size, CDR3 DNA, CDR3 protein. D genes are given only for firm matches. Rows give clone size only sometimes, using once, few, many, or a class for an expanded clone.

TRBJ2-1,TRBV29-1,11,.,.,TGCAGCGTCATACCGGGATCTGAGCAGTTCTTC,CSVIPGSEQFF
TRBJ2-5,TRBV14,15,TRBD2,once,TGTGCCAGCAGCCAAGGTAGCGGGATCTCTCGGACCCAGTACTTC,CASSQGSGISRTQYF
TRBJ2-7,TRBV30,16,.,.,TGTGCCTGGAGTGTCCTAACAAATGTACCATCCTACGAGCAGTACTTC,CAWSVLTNVPSYEQYF
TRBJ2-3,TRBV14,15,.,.,TGTGCCAGCAGCCGAGGACCACCCTCCACAGATACGCAGTATTTT,CASSRGPPSTDTQYF
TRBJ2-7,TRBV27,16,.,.,TGTGCCAGCAGTTCGGCCCCCGGGCGACGAGATTACGAGCAGTACTTC,CASSSAPGRRDYEQYF
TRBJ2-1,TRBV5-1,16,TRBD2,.,TGCGCCAGCAGCCGGACTAGCGGGGGCTCCTACAATGAGCAGTTCTTC,CASSRTSGGSYNEQFF
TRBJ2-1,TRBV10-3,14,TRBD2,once,TGTGCCATCAGTGAAAATAGCGGGGGCAATGAGCAGTTCTTC,CAISENSGGNEQFF
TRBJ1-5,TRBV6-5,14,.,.,TGTGCCAGCAGTCCACAGGGAGCCCTGAAGCCCCAGCATTTT,CASSPQGALKPQHF
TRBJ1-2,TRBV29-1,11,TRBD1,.,TGCAGCGTGGACAGGGGGAATGGCTACACCTTC,CSVDRGNGYTF
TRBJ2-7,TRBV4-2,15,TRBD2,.,TGTGCCAGCAGCCAAGGACTAGCGGCAGCCTACGAGCAGTACTTC,CASSQGLAAAYEQYF
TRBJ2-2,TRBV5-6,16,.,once,TGTGCCAGCAGCTTGCTCGGGGGGCCGAACACCGGGGAGCTGTTTTTT,CASSLLGGPNTGELFF
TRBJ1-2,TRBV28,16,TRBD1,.,TGTGCCAGCAGCTCCCCTCGGACAGGTTCTAACTATGGCTACACCTTC,CASSSPRTGSNYGYTF
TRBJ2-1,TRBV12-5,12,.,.,TGTGCTAGTGGTCAGGACAGTCCCAAGCAGTTCTTC,CASGQDSPKQFF
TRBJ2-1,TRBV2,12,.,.,TGTGCCAGCAGTTATCAGGGTTATGAGCAGTTCTTC,CASSYQGYEQFF
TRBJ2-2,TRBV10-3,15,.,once,TGTGCCATGGGTCGGGGCGGCGGGAACACCGGGGAGCTGTTTTTT,CAMGRGGGNTGELFF
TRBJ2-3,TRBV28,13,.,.,TGTGCCAGCAGTTTGCAGCCGGGGTATACGCAGTATTTT,CASSLQPGYTQYF
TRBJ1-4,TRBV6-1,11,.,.,TGTGCCAGCAGGGAAAATGAAAAACTGTTTTTT,CASRENEKLFF
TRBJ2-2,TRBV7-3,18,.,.,TGTGCCAGCAGCCCCCAATCTACGGTGGCTGGTAACACCGGGGAGCTGTTTTTT,CASSPQSTVAGNTGELFF
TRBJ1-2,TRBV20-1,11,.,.,TGCAGTGCTGCCCTGGGGAACGGCTACACCTTC,CSAALGNGYTF
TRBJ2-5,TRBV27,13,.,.,TGTGCCAGCAGTTATAGCGGACCACAGACCCAGTACTTC,CASSYSGPQTQYF
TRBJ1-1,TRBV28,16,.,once,TGTGCCAGCAGTTTAGGGAACCCATCGCGGGGCACTGAAGCTTTCTTT,CASSLGNPSRGTEAFF
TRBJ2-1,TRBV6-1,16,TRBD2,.,TGTGCCAGCAGTGAAAGTGCGGGAGGAGGCTACAATGAGCAGTTCTTC,CASSESAGGGYNEQFF
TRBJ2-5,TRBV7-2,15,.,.,TGTGCCAGCAGCCCACGTTGGGGCAATCAAGAGACCCAGTACTTC,CASSPRWGNQETQYF
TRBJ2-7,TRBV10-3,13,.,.,TGTGCCATCACCGAAAACTCTTCCTACGAGCAGTACTTC,CAITENSSYEQYF
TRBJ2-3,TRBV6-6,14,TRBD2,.,TGTGCCAGCAGCCCGCCGGGGGAGGGGGATACGCAGTATTTT,CASSPPGEGDTQYF
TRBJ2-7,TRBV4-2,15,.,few,TGTGCCAGCAGCCAGAGCCTGTCCAGCTCCTACGAGCAGTACTTC,CASSQSLSSSYEQYF
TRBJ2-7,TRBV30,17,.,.,TGTGCCTGGAGTGTACGAAAGGGGGTAGTGTTATCCTACGAGCAGTACTTC,CAWSVRKGVVLSYEQYF
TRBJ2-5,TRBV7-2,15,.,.,TGTGCCAGCAGCTTAGTCGGGACGAGCGGTGAGACCCAGTACTTC,CASSLVGTSGETQYF
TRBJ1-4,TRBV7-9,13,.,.,TGTGCCAGCAGCCAGGGCGGTAGTGAAAAACTGTTTTTT,CASSQGGSEKLFF
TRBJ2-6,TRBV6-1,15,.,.,TGTGCCAGCAGTACCCAGGCGACTGGGGCCAACGTCCTGACTTTC,CASSTQATGANVLTF
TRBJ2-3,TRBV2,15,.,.,TGTGCCAGCAGTGAGATCGGCATTGTGATAGATACGCAGTATTTT,CASSEIGIVIDTQYF
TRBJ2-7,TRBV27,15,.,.,TGTGCCAGCAGTTTACAGGGTTCCTTATCCTACGAGCAGTACTTC,CASSLQGSLSYEQYF
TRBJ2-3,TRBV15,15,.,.,TGTGCCACTATCCCGGGCTCCCGGTCGGTGGATACGCAGTATTTT,CATIPGSRSVDTQYF
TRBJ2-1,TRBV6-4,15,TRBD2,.,TGTGCCAGCAGTGTCGGAGCGGGGCGCGGGAGTGAGCAGTTCTTC,CASSVGAGRGSEQFF
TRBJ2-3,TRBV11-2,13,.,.,TGTGCCAGCAGCTTACTACTGATGGATACGCAGTATTTT,CASSLLLMDTQYF
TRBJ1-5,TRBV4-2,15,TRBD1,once,TGTGCCAGCAGCCAGGGGACAGACATGAATCAGCCCCAGCATTTT,CASSQGTDMNQPQHF
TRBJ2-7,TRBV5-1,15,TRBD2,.,TGCGCCAGCAGCGTGATAGCGGGAGTATCCTACGAGCAGTACTTC,CASSVIAGVSYEQYF
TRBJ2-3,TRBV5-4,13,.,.,TGTGCCAGCAGCTTGTCTCGGACAGATACGCAGTATTTT,CASSLSRTDTQYF
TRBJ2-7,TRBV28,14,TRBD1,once,TGTGCCAGCAGGATAGGGACAGCGTCATACGAGCAGTACTTC,CASRIGTASYEQYF
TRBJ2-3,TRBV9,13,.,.,TGTGCCAGCAGCGCGTTAGGCACAGATACGCAGTATTTT,CASSALGTDTQYF
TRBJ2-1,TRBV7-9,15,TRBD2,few,TGTGCCAGCAGCCCTAGCGGTAGCTCCTACAATGAGCAGTTCTTC,CASSPSGSSYNEQFF
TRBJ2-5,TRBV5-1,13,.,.,TGCGCCAGCAGCTTCCTAACGGCGGAGACCCAGTACTTC,CASSFLTAETQYF
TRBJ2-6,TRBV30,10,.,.,TGTGCGTCAGGGGCCAACGTCCTGACTTTC,CASGANVLTF
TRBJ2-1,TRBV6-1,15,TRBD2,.,TGTGCCACTCAGCATCGACTAGCGTCCTACAATGAGCAGTTCTTC,CATQHRLASYNEQFF
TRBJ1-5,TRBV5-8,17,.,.,TGTGCCAGCTCGGGGATTAGGACCCTTAATAGCAATCAGCCCCAGCATTTT,CASSGIRTLNSNQPQHF
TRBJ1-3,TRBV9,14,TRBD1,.,TGTGCCAGCAAGCCAGACAGGGTCGGAAACACCATATATTTT,CASKPDRVGNTIYF
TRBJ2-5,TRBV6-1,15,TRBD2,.,TGTGCCAGCAAGGAAGCGGGAGTCTCCCAAGAGACCCAGTACTTC,CASKEAGVSQETQYF
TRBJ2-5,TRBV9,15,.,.,TGTGCCAGCAGCGGGACTCCAGGGCCGGGAGAGACCCAGTACTTC,CASSGTPGPGETQYF
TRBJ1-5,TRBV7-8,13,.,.,TGTGCCAGCAGCTTAGGGGGGGAGAGGACCCAGCATTTT,CASSLGGERTQHF
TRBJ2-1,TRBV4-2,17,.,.,TGTGCCAGCAGCCAAGAAGGAACTAGCCCTGCCTACAATGAGCAGTTCTTC,CASSQEGTSPAYNEQFF
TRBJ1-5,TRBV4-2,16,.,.,TGTGCCAGCAGCCAAGATCCGGGAACGATAAATCAGCCCCAGCATTTT,CASSQDPGTINQPQHF
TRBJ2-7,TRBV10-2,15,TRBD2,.,TGCGCCAGCAGTAATGCCGGGACTAGCGGTTTAGAGCAGTACTTC,CASSNAGTSGLEQYF